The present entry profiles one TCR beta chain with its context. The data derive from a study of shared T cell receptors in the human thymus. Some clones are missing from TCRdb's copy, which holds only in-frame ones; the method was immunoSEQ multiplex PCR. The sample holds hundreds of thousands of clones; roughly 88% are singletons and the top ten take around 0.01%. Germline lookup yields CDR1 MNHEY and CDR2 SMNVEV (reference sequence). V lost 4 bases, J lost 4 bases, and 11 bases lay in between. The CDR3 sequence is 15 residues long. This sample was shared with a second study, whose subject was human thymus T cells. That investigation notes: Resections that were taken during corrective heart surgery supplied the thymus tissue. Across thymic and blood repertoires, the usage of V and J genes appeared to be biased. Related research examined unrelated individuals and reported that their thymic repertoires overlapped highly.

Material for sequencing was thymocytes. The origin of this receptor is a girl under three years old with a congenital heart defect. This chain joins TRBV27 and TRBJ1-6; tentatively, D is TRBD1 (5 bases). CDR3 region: CASSSPRVYNSPLHF. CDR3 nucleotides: TGTGCCAGCAGTTCGCCCAGGGTGTATAATTCACCCCTCCACTTT.